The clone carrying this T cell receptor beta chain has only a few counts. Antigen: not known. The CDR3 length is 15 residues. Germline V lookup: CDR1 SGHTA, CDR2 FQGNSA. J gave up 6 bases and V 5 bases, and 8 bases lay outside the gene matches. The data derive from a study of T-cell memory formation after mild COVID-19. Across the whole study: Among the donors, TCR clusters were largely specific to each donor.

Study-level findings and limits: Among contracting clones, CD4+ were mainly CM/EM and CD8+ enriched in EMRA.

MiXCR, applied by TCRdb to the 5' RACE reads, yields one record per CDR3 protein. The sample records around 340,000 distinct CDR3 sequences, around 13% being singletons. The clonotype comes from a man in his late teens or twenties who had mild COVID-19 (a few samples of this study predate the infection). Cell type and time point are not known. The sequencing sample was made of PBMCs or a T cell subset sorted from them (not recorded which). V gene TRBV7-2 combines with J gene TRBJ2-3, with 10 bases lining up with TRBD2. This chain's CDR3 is CASSPTAGGPDTQYF. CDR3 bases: TGTGCCAGCAGCCCGACAGCGGGGGGGCCTGATACGCAGTATTTT.